This T cell receptor (beta chain) was recorded in a study of blood T cell repertoires in COVID-19. At the level of the study: Samples taken during acute and convalescent COVID-19 were collected in the United States, Italy and Spain. The cDNA or gDNA used as material had been derived from T cells, B-cell-depleted T cells, or PBMCs.

This CDR3 region has 14 residues. Germline CDR1 is LGHDT and CDR2 is YNNKEL (reference sequence). Trimming removed 1 base from V and 6 bases from J, with 12 bases in between. Authors' methods: Researchers report that nucleated cell counts were estimated from reference gene primer amplification. Generated by immunoSEQ multiplex PCR, the TCRdb table keeps only in-frame clones and is missing some. The V and J calls and the clone size are those of that table, but D and trimming were determined from the DNA. The sample yields 30,000 to 45,000 clones, about nine tenths seen once. The receptor's source is a human donor in a cohort sampled during active COVID-19. Sequencing was performed on peripheral blood. The V gene is TRBV3-1 (or the pseudogene TRBV3-2), the J gene TRBJ1-2; D unresolved. CDR3 residues: CASSQGANRNGYTF. The CDR3 region has the DNA TGTGCCAGCAGCCAAGGGGCCAACCGTAATGGCTACACCTTC.